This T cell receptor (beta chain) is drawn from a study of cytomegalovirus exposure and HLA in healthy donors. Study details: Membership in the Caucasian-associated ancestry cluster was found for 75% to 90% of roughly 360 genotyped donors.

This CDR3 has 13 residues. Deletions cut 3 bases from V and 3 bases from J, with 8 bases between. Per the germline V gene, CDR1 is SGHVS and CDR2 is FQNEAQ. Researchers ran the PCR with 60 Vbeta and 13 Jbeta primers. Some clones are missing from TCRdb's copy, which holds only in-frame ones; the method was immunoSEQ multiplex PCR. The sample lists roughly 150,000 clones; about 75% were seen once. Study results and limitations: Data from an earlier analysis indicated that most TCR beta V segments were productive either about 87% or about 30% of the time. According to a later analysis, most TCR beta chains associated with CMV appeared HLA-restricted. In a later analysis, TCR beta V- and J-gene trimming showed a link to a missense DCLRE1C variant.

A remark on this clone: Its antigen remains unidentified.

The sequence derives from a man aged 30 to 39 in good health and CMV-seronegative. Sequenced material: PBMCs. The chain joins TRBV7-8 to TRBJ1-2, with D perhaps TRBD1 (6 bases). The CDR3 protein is CASSFRQDYGYTF. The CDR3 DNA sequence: TGTGCCAGCAGCTTTAGACAGGACTATGGCTACACCTTC.